This T cell receptor (beta chain) is from a study of T cells in Graves' hyperthyroidism and ophthalmopathy. This clonotype was counted ten times or more. The TCR beta CDR3 regions underwent amplification using RNA transcripts as the source. HTBI primers were the set used in a first-round RT-PCR of the TCR CDR3. TCRdb processed the multiplex PCR reads anew with MiXCR; each CDR3 protein has one entry. This table holds around 400,000 distinct CDR3 sequences, approximately 14% found once. This receptor was taken from a woman in her fifties or sixties with Graves' ophthalmopathy. Material: blood.

CDR3 sequence (DNA): TGCAGTGCTAGCTTCCCAGCTACCTACGAGCAGTACTTC. It specifies CSASFPATYEQYF. This chain links TRBV20-1 with TRBJ2-7; D unresolved. CDR3 length equals 13 residues. Trimming left V 3 bases short and J 2 bases short, with 11 bases between. CDR1 DFQATT and CDR2 SNEGSKA come from the germline V gene (reference sequence).